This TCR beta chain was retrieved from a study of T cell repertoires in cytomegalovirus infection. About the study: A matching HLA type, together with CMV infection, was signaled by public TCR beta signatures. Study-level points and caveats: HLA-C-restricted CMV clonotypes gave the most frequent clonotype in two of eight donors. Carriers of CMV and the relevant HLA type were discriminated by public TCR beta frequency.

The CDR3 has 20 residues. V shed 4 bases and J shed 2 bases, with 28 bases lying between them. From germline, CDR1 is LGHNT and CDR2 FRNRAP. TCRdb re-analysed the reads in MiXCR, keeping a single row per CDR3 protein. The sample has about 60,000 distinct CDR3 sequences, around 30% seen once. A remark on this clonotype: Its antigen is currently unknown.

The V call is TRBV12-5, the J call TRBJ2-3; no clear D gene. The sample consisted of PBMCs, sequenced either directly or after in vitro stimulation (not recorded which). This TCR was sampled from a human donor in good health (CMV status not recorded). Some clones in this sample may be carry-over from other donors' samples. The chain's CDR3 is CASGYNTDGTHVVNTDTQYF. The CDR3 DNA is TGTGCTAGTGGTTACAACACGGACGGAACTCACGTCGTTAACACAGATACGCAGTATTTT.